Listed below are T cell receptor beta chains from one sample, sequenced in a study of blood T cell repertoires in COVID-19. Only in-frame clones appear in the TCRdb table, and some are missing; sequencing was by immunoSEQ multiplex PCR. The table lists 200,000 to 250,000 clones, 84% of them singletons. Sequencing was performed on peripheral blood. Receptors originate from a man aged 45 to 65 with acute or convalescent COVID-19. Each CDR3 is given with its conserved first and last residue. Fields, in order: V gene, J gene, clone size, D gene, CDR3 DNA, CDR3 protein. A D gene is named only where the DNA matches it firmly. Clone size is shown for a subset of rows, as once, few, many or a class of expanded clone.

TRBV5-1	TRBJ2-4	NA	NA	TGCGCCAGCAGCCGTAGCGGTCGGGACGGAAACATTCAGTACTTC	CASSRSGRDGNIQYF
TRBV27	TRBJ2-7	once	NA	TGTGCCAGTTCGTACTACGAGCAGTACTTC	CASSYYEQYF
TRBV6-5	TRBJ1-2	NA	NA	TGTGCCAGCAGACTTTACGGGTATGGCTACACCTTC	CASRLYGYGYTF
TRBV5-1	TRBJ2-1	NA	TRBD1	TGCGCCAGCAGCTCTGAGGGACAGGCGGGAAATGAGCAGTTCTTC	CASSSEGQAGNEQFF
TRBV7-3	TRBJ2-1	NA	NA	TGTGCCAGCAGCTTAGCGGATGCCTACAATGAGCAGTTCTTC	CASSLADAYNEQFF
TRBV19	TRBJ1-2	NA	TRBD1	TGTGCCAGTAGTATTTCAGAGACAGGGGTTCACGGCTACACCTTC	CASSISETGVHGYTF
TRBV7-9	TRBJ1-4	once	NA	TGTGCCAGCAGCTTAGTGGGGAGTAGTGAAAAACTGTTTTTT	CASSLVGSSEKLFF
TRBV6-5	TRBJ1-2	NA	TRBD1	TGTGCCAGCAGCCAGACAGGGGGGAATGGCTACACCTTC	CASSQTGGNGYTF
TRBV6-4	TRBJ2-1	few	NA	TGTGCCAGCAGTGATTACAGTGTGGGCTTGGGTGAGCAGTTCTTC	CASSDYSVGLGEQFF
TRBV28	TRBJ1-2	NA	TRBD1	TGTGCCAGCAGCCCCCCCAAAAGCCCGGGACAGGGCTATGGCTACACCTTC	CASSPPKSPGQGYGYTF
TRBV7-9	TRBJ2-7	NA	NA	TGTGCCAGCAGCTTCTCCGGCGGATACTCCTACGAGCAGTACTTC	CASSFSGGYSYEQYF
TRBV3-1/TRBV3-2	TRBJ2-7	NA	TRBD2	TGTGCCAGCAGCCCGGGACTAGCGGGGCCAAAAAGACACTTC	CASSPGLAGPKRHF
TRBV7-8	TRBJ2-2	NA	TRBD2	TGTGCCAGCAGCTGGGGACTAGCGGGGGCGAACACCGGGGAGCTGTTTTTT	CASSWGLAGANTGELFF
TRBV5-8	TRBJ1-4	NA	TRBD1	TGTGCCAGCAGACGTACAGGGGGCAATGAAAAACTGTTTTTT	CASRRTGGNEKLFF
TRBV27	TRBJ1-6	NA	TRBD1	TGTGCCAGCAGCCCAGCCGGGACAGGGAGGTCACCCCTCCACTTT	CASSPAGTGRSPLHF
TRBV25-1	TRBJ2-1	NA	NA	TGTGCCAGCAGGGCGGGTGAGCAGTTCTTC	CASRAGEQFF
TRBV19	TRBJ1-1	NA	NA	TGTGCCAGACTGGGCCTAAACAGGAACACTGAAGCTTTCTTT	CARLGLNRNTEAFF